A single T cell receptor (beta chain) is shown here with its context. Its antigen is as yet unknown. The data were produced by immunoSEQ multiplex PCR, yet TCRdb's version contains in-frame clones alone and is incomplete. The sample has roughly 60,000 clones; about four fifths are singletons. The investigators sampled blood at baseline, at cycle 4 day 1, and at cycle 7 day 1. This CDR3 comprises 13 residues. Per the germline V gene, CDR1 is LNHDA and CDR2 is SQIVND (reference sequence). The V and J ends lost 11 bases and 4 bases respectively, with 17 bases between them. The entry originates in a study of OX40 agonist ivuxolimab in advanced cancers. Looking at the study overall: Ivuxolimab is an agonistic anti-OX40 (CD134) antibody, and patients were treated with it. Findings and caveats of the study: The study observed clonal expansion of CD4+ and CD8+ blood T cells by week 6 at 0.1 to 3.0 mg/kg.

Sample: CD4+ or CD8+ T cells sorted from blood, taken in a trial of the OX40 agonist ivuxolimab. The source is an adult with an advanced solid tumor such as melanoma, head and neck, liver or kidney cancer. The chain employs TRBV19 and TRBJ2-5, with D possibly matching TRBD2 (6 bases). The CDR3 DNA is TGTGCCTCCGGCGGGATGGGTGGAGAGACCCAGTACTTC. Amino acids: CASGGMGGETQYF.